One and the same sample provided the 32 T cell receptor beta chains below, sequenced in a study of T cells after yellow fever vaccination. TCRdb processed the 5' RACE reads anew with MiXCR; each CDR3 protein has one entry. The repertoire includes 400,000 to 650,000 distinct CDR3 sequences, about a fifth of them detected once, and roughly a sixth sits in the top ten. Sequencing was performed on PBMCs, taken 20 to 25 days after the first yellow fever vaccination. These receptor sequences come from a man aged 18 to 35 who received the YFV17D yellow fever vaccine.

This clonotype has a handful of counts. The chain has TRBV7-6 and TRBJ2-5; no clear D. CDR1 is SGHVS and CDR2 is FNYEAQ in the germline V gene. V dropped 7 bases and J dropped 2 bases, with 11 bases sitting between them. CDR3 length: 13 residues. The CDR3 sequence is CASNPGTQETQYF. The CDR3 region has the DNA TGTGCCAGCAACCCGGGCACACAAGAGACCCAGTACTTC.

This chain connects TRBV6-1 to TRBJ1-2; tentative D call: TRBD1 (5 bases). Germline V gene data show CDR1 as MNHNS and CDR2 as SASEGT. This CDR3 is built from 13 residues. Trimming took 6 bases from V and 4 from J, leaving 12 bases between them. The CDR3: CASSPNGAYGYTF. CDR3 sequence (DNA): TGTGCCAGCAGCCCGAATGGGGCCTATGGCTACACCTTC.

The chain couples TRBV4-3 to TRBJ1-1; the D gene is possibly TRBD1 (5 bases). Germline loops: CDR1 LGHNA, CDR2 YSLEER. The ends were cut back, 4 bases at V and 9 bases at J, with 12 bases in the middle. The CDR3 is made up of 12 amino acids. The CDR3 sequence is CASSREGSQAFF. The CDR3 DNA reads TGCGCCAGCAGCCGGGAGGGGTCCCAAGCTTTCTTT.

This chain uses TRBV18 with TRBJ2-2; D ambiguous. Germline V gene data show CDR1 as KGHSH and CDR2 as LQKENI. The CDR3 is made up of 16 amino acids. The germline V and J ends were trimmed by 0 bases and 4 bases, with 12 bases remaining between them. The CDR3 protein is CASSPPGSPSTGELFF. The CDR3 bases are TGTGCCAGCTCACCACCGGGCAGTCCGAGCACCGGGGAGCTGTTTTTT.

The J gene is TRBJ1-2, the V gene TRBV4-1; D not certain. CDR1 is MGHRA and CDR2 is YSYEKL in the germline V gene. Trimming shortened V by 1 base and J by 4 bases, and 13 bases separated the two germline ends. The CDR3 runs 15 residues. The CDR3: CASSQVTNSRYGYTF. CDR3 sequence (DNA): TGCGCCAGCAGCCAAGTAACAAATTCCCGCTATGGCTACACCTTC.

The J gene is TRBJ2-7, the V gene TRBV6-1; 8 bases map to TRBD1. The CDR3 loop spans 16 amino acids. The germline CDR1 and CDR2 sequences are MNHNS and SASEGT. V lost 5 bases and J lost 4; bases outside the gene matches: 13. The CDR3 DNA sequence: TGTGCCAGCAGTCCTACTTCTCGGGGACAGGCGTACGAGCAGTACTTC. Protein product: CASSPTSRGQAYEQYF.

This clonotype was detected only a few times. The chain has TRBV20-1 and TRBJ2-3, with TRBD2 matching 7 bases. V was pared by 3 bases and J by 5 bases, with 5 bases of the junction left unmatched. The germline V gene encodes CDR1 DFQATT and CDR2 SNEGSKA (reference sequence). The CDR3 is 13 amino acids. CDR3 DNA: TGCAGTGCTAGCGGGGGGTTCCAAGATACGCAGTATTTT. Translated, it gives CSASGGFQDTQYF.

This clonotype was detected a few times. The chain uses TRBV6-5 and TRBJ2-5, with no clear D. The V gene's germline CDR1 is MNHEY and CDR2 SVGAGI. V was pared by 4 bases and J by 13 bases, with 19 bases between. This CDR3 region has 13 residues. The chain's CDR3 is CASSSERVGFPYF. The CDR3 coding sequence is TGTGCCAGCAGTTCCGAACGGGTTGGTTTTCCGTACTTC.

The chain couples TRBV6-5 to TRBJ2-5, with 9 bases that match TRBD2. Germline values: CDR1 MNHEY, CDR2 SVGAGI. The CDR3 runs 15 residues. V shed 0 bases, J shed 5 bases, and the junction held 4 bases outside the gene matches. CDR3 loop: CASSYSAGGRETQYF. In DNA, the CDR3 is TGTGCCAGCAGTTACTCGGCGGGGGGGAGGGAGACCCAGTACTTC.

This clonotype turned up a few times. The chain employs TRBV21-1 and TRBJ2-1; the table's D call TRBD1 went unverified against the DNA. TRBV21-1 is a listed pseudogene. This CDR3 comprises 16 residues. This CDR3 reads CASSNSGTGGYNEQFF. CDR3 nucleotide sequence: TGTGCCAGCAGCAACTCCGGGACAGGGGGCTACAATGAGCAGTTCTTC.

This sequence joins TRBV4-2 and TRBJ2-3; possibly TRBD1 or TRBD2 for D (5 bases each). The CDR3 loop spans 15 amino acids. The V gene lost 7 bases and the J gene lost 2 bases, with 16 bases spanning the gap. CDR1 and CDR2 (germline): LGHNA, YNFKEQ. CDR3 sequence: CASMTEAAVTDTQYF. For the CDR3, the DNA is TGTGCCAGCATGACAGAAGCGGCGGTCACAGATACGCAGTATTTT.

CDR3 region: CASSNGLAGLVRADTQYF. In nucleotides, the CDR3 is TGTGCCAGCAGCAACGGACTAGCGGGTCTGGTACGGGCAGATACGCAGTATTTT. The genes are TRBV3-1 and TRBJ2-3; 11 positions agree with TRBD2. After removal of 5 bases from V and 4 bases from J, the junction contained 14 bases not matched to a gene. CDR3 length: 18 amino acids. CDR1 is LGHDT, CDR2 YNNKEL, per germline (reference sequence).

This clonotype was detected only a few times. CDR3 in amino acids: CASSLIHQETQYF. DNA of the CDR3: TGTGCCAGCAGCTTAATCCACCAAGAGACCCAGTACTTC. The V call is TRBV7-3, the J call TRBJ2-5; D is unresolved. This CDR3 region has 13 residues. The V and J ends lost 1 base and 0 bases respectively, with 3 bases between them. Germline loops: CDR1 SGHTA, CDR2 FQGTGA.

A few counts support this clonotype. The J gene is TRBJ1-1, the V gene TRBV4-3; 7 nucleotides line up with TRBD1. CDR1 is LGHNA and CDR2 is YSLEER in the germline V gene. The CDR3 length is 16 residues. Unmatched junction bases numbered 5, after V lost 0 bases and J lost 1 base. CDR3 region: CASSQEGRTGNTEAFF. The DNA of the CDR3 is TGCGCCAGCAGCCAAGAGGGTAGGACAGGGAACACTGAAGCTTTCTTT.

The chain is built from TRBV4-1 and TRBJ1-1, with D tentatively TRBD1 (5 bases). Germline lookup yields CDR1 MGHRA and CDR2 YSYEKL. V lost 4 bases to trimming and J lost 4 bases, with 7 bases between them. This CDR3 has 12 amino acids. The chain's CDR3 is CASSPDSTEAFF. CDR3 sequence (DNA): TGCGCCAGCAGCCCAGACAGCACTGAAGCTTTCTTT.

The chain recombines TRBV23-1 with TRBJ1-3; the D is unclear. TRBV23-1 is flagged as an ORF with uncertain function. CDR3 length: 16 amino acids. Trimming pared 0 bases from V and 0 bases from J, leaving 9 bases between. The CDR3 DNA reads TGCGCCAGCAGTCAATCTCCTGTATACTCTGGAAACACCATATATTTT. Translated, it gives CASSQSPVYSGNTIYF.

The CDR3 DNA is TGTGCCAGCTCGGAGACAGGGACAAACTATGGCTACACCTTC. Its translation is CASSETGTNYGYTF. The rearrangement links TRBV18 to TRBJ1-2; 7 positions match TRBD1. The CDR3 is made up of 14 amino acids. Germline loops: CDR1 KGHSH, CDR2 LQKENI. Trimming took 6 bases from V and 2 from J; bases not matched to a gene: 6.

The chain couples TRBV29-1 to TRBJ2-1, with TRBD2 identical over 7 bases. The CDR3 loop spans 14 amino acids. Germline CDR1 reads SQVTM; CDR2 reads ANQGSEA. V lost 8 bases and J lost 0; bases outside the gene matches: 7. The DNA for the CDR3 is TGCAGCTGTGGGGGGGGACTCTCCTACAATGAGCAGTTCTTC. Amino acids: CSCGGGLSYNEQFF.

This chain joins TRBV18 and TRBJ1-4; perhaps TRBD1 as D (6 bases). Germline loops: CDR1 KGHSH, CDR2 LQKENI. V was trimmed by 0 bases and J by 7 bases, leaving 9 bases between them. The CDR3 consists of 14 residues. CDR3 amino acids: CASSPPGAPEKLFF. In DNA, the CDR3 is TGTGCCAGCTCACCACCGGGGGCGCCTGAAAAACTGTTTTTT.

This chain connects TRBV7-6 to TRBJ1-1; D might be TRBD1 (5 bases). The CDR3 spans 11 residues. CDR1 and CDR2 from the germline V gene are SGHVS and FNYEAQ. V gave up 5 bases and J gave up 8 bases, with 9 bases separating them. The CDR3 DNA reads as TGTGCCAGCAGCGACAGCGGGGAAGCTTTCTTT. It translates to CASSDSGEAFF.

This chain joins TRBV24-1 and TRBJ1-1, with a possible D match to TRBD1 (5 bases). Germline V CDR1 and CDR2: KGHDR, SFDVKD. Trimming removed 5 bases at V and 5 bases at J, with 23 bases between. This CDR3 spans 17 amino acids. The CDR3, as DNA: TGTGCCACCAGTGTTGTGGGGCAGGAGTTCTCGGAGACTGAAGCTTTCTTT. This encodes CATSVVGQEFSETEAFF.

The chain carries TRBV6-1 and TRBJ1-5, with D tentatively TRBD1 (5 bases). The CDR3 totals 15 residues. Trimming took off 4 bases at V and 2 bases at J, with 12 bases between the two ends. Germline V gives CDR1 MNHNS, CDR2 SASEGT. CDR3 DNA sequence: TGTGCCAGCAGTGTATTGACAGTGGGCAATCAGCCCCAGCATTTT. It translates to CASSVLTVGNQPQHF.

This clonotype was seen a handful of times. The chain combines TRBV4-3 with TRBJ1-1; possible D gene TRBD1, 5 bases. CDR3 length: 15 amino acids. V was cut by 0 bases and J by 1 base, with 9 bases left in between. Germline V gene lookup returns CDR1 LGHNA and CDR2 YSLEER. The CDR3: CASSQDGDSNTEAFF. The CDR3 DNA reads TGCGCCAGCAGCCAAGATGGGGACTCGAACACTGAAGCTTTCTTT.

This clonotype was detected a few times. The chain couples TRBV23-1 to TRBJ2-1, with D maybe TRBD1 (6 bases). TRBV23-1 is flagged as an ORF with uncertain function. This CDR3 comprises 18 residues. V was shortened by 7 bases and J by 0 bases, with 22 bases between the two germline ends. The CDR3 reads CASNAGVGHCSSYNEQFF. The DNA of the CDR3 is TGCGCCAGCAATGCAGGGGTCGGGCATTGTAGCTCCTACAATGAGCAGTTCTTC.

This chain uses TRBV25-1 with TRBJ1-4; D is unresolved. Germline-derived CDR1 and CDR2 are MGHDK and SYGVNS. The V end lost 5 bases, the J end lost 8 bases, and 12 bases lay between the germline ends. This CDR3 contains 13 residues. The CDR3 DNA sequence: TGTGCCAGCAGTCTAGGTGTTGGCGAAAAACTGTTTTTT. Translating it yields CASSLGVGEKLFF.

The gene calls are TRBV6-2 or TRBV6-3 and TRBJ2-1, with TRBD1 as a possible D gene (5 bases). The V gene's germline CDR1 is MNHEY and CDR2 SVGEGT. Trimming left V 5 bases short and J 7 bases short, with 12 bases between. There are 13 residues in the CDR3. As DNA, the CDR3 is TGTGCCAGCAGTCCTGGGGCAGGTAATGAGCAGTTCTTC. Protein product: CASSPGAGNEQFF.

The rearrangement links TRBV5-5 to TRBJ2-7; TRBD1 might be the D (5 bases). Germline V gene lookup returns CDR1 SGHKS and CDR2 YYEKEE (reference sequence). The CDR3 is made up of 13 amino acids. V lost 2 bases and J lost 5, with 11 bases in between. CDR3 coding DNA: TGTGCCAGCAGCTTTCAGGGTTCGGACGAGCAGTACTTC. Translated, it gives CASSFQGSDEQYF.

The chain couples TRBV10-3 to TRBJ1-6; possibly TRBD1 for D (5 bases). V lost 0 bases to trimming and J lost 7 bases, with 13 bases between them. Germline CDR1 ENHRY, CDR2 SYGVKD. The CDR3 loop spans 16 amino acids. The CDR3 protein is CAISESMVRGNSPLHF. As DNA, the CDR3 is TGTGCCATCAGTGAGTCGATGGTCCGGGGGAATTCACCCCTCCACTTT.

This clonotype was recorded only once. J is TRBJ1-5 and V is TRBV12-3 or TRBV12-4; D is perhaps TRBD1 (6 bases). CDR3 length: 14 amino acids. V dropped 6 bases and J dropped 5 bases, with 14 bases sitting between them. The CDR3 sequence: CASSSTGSDQPQHF. The DNA for the CDR3 is TGTGCCAGCAGCTCGACAGGTTCCGATCAGCCCCAGCATTTT.

The chain combines TRBV5-5 with TRBJ2-3, with 9 positions matching TRBD2. Germline V gene data show CDR1 as SGHKS and CDR2 as YYEKEE (reference sequence). This CDR3 comprises 16 residues. J gave up 2 bases and V 5 bases, and 9 bases lay outside the gene matches. The CDR3 DNA reads as TGTGCCAGCAGTGTGGTTAGCGGGAGCAACACAGATACGCAGTATTTT. It yields the protein CASSVVSGSNTDTQYF.

The chain is built from TRBV2 and TRBJ1-1; no clear D gene. With 7 bases removed from V and 3 bases from J, the gap between germline ends came to 12 bases. Germline-derived CDR1 and CDR2 are SNHLY and FYNNEI. CDR3 length: 13 amino acids. CDR3 protein: CASIPQAYTEAFF. As DNA, the CDR3 is TGTGCCAGCATCCCCCAGGCTTACACTGAAGCTTTCTTT.

This clonotype appeared a few times. This chain links TRBV7-9 with TRBJ1-2, with 9 bases fitting TRBD1. Losses at the gene ends were 0 bases for V and 7 bases for J; bases not matched to a gene: 9. The length of the CDR3 is 16 residues. The V gene's germline CDR1 is SEHNR and CDR2 FQNEAQ (reference sequence). The CDR3 reads CASSLAGTGTSRGYTF. CDR3 DNA sequence: TGTGCCAGCAGCTTAGCCGGGACAGGGACTTCGCGTGGCTACACCTTC.